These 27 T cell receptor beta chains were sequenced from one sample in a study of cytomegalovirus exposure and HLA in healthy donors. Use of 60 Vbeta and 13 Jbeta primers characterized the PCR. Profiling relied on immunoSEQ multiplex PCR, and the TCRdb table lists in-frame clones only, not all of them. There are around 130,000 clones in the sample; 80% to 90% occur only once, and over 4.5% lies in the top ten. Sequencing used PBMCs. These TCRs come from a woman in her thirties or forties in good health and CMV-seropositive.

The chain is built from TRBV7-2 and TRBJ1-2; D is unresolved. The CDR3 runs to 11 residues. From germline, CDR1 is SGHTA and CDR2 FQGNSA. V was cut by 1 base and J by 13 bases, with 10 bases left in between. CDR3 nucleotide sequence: TGTGCCAGCAGCTTAGTAGCACCCGTCACCTTC. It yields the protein CASSLVAPVTF.

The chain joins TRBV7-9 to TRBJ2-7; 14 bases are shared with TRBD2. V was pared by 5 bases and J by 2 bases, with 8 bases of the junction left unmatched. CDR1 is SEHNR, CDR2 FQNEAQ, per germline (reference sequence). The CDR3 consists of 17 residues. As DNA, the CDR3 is TGTGCCAGCAGCCCCCCGCGACTAGCGGGAGGGACCTACGAGCAGTACTTC. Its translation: CASSPPRLAGGTYEQYF.

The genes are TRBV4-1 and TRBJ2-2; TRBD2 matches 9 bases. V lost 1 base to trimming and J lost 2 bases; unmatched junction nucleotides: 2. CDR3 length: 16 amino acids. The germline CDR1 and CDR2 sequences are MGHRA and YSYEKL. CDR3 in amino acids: CASSQASGINTGELFF. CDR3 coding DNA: TGCGCCAGCAGCCAAGCTAGCGGGATAAACACCGGGGAGCTGTTTTTT.

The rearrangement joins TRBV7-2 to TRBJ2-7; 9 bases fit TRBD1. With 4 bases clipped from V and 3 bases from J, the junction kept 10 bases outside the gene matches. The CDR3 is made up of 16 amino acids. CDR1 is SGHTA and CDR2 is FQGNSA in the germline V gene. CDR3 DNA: TGTGCCAGCAGCTCACAAACCGGGACAGGGAACTACGAGCAGTACTTC. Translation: CASSSQTGTGNYEQYF.

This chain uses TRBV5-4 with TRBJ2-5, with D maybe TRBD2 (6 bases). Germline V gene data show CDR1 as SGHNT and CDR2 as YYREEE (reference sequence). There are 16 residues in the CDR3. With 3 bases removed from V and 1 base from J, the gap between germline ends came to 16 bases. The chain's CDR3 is CASSSPAGGAQETQYF. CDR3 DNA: TGTGCCAGCAGCTCACCAGCGGGCGGAGCCCAAGAGACCCAGTACTTC. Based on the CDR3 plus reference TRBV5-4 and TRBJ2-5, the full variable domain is ETGVTQSPTHLIKTRGQQVTLRCSSQSGHNTVSWYQQALGQGPQFIFQYYREEENGRGNFPPRFSGLQFPNYSSELNVNALELDDSALYLCASSSPAGGAQETQYFGPGTRLLVL.

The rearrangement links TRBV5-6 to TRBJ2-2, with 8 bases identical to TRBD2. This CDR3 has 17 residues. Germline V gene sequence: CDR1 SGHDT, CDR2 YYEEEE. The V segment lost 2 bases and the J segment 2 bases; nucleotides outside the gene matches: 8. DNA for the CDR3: TGTGCCAGCAGCTTAGGGCTAGCGGGCTACAACACCGGGGAGCTGTTTTTT. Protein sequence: CASSLGLAGYNTGELFF. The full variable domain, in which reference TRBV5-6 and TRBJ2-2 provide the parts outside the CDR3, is DAGVTQSPTHLIKTRGQQVTLRCSPKSGHDTVSWYQQALGQGPQFIFQYYEEEERQRGNFPDRFSGHQFPNYSSELNVNALLLGDSALYLCASSLGLAGYNTGELFFGEGSRLTVL.

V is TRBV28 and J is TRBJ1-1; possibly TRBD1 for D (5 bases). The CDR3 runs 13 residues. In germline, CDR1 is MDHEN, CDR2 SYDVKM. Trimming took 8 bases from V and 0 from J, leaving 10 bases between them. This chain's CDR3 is CASSSGMNTEAFF. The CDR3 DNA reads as TGTGCCAGCTCTTCAGGGATGAACACTGAAGCTTTCTTT.

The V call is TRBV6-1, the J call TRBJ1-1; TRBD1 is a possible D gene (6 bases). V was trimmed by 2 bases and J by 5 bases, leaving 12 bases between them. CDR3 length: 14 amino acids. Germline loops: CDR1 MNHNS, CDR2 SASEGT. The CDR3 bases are TGTGCCAGCAGTGAATTGTGGGGGCAGACTGAAGCTTTCTTT. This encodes CASSELWGQTEAFF.

CDR3 sequence (DNA): TGTGCCACCACTCTAGCGGACCAAGAGACCCAGTACTTC. Residues: CATTLADQETQYF. The rearrangement joins TRBV6-1 to TRBJ2-5; the match to TRBD2 covers 7 bases. V dropped 10 bases and J dropped 0; count of bases not matched to a gene: 5. CDR1 and CDR2 (germline): MNHNS, SASEGT. CDR3 length: 13 amino acids.

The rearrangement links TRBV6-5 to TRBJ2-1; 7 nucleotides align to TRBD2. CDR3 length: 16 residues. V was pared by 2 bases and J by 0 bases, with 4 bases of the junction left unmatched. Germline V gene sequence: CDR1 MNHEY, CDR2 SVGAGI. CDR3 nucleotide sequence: TGTGCCAGCAGTTACCCCGGCGGGAGCTCCTACAATGAGCAGTTCTTC. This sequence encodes CASSYPGGSSYNEQFF.

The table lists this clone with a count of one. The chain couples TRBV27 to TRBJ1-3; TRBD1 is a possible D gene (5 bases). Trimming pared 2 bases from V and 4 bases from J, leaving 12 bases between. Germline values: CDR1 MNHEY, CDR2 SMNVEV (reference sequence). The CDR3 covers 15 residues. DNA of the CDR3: TGTGCCAGCAGTTTAATAGGGGCAGAAGGAAACACCATATATTTT. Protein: CASSLIGAEGNTIYF.

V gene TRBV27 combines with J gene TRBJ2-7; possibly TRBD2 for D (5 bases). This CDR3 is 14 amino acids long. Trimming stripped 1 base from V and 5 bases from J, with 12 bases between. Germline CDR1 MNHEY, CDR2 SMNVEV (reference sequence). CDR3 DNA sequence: TGTGCCAGCAGTTTATTTCCCGGGAAGAACGAGCAGTACTTC. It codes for CASSLFPGKNEQYF.

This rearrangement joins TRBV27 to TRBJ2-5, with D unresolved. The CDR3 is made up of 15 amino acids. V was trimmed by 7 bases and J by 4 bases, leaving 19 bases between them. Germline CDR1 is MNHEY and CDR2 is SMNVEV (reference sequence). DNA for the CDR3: TGTGCCAGCAAACCTGAGTTAACCGTGCCAGAGACCCAGTACTTC. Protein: CASKPELTVPETQYF.

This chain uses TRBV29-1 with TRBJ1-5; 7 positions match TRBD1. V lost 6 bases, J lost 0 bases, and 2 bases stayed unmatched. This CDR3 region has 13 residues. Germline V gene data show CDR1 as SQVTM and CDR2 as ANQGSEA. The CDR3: CSVRQGSNQPQHF. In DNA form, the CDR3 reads TGCAGCGTAAGACAGGGTAGCAATCAGCCCCAGCATTTT.

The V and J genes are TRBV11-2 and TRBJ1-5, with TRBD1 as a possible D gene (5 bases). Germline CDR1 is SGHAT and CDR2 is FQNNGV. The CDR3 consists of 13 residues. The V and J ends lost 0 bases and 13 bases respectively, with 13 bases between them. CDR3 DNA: TGTGCCAGCAGCTTAGATCCGGCGGGACGGCAGCATTTT. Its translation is CASSLDPAGRQHF.

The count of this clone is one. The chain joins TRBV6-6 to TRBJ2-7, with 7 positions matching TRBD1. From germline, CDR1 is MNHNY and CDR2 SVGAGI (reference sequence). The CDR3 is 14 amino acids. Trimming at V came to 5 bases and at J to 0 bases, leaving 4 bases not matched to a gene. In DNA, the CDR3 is TGTGCCAGCAGTCTGGGACAGAACTCCTACGAGCAGTACTTC. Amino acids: CASSLGQNSYEQYF.

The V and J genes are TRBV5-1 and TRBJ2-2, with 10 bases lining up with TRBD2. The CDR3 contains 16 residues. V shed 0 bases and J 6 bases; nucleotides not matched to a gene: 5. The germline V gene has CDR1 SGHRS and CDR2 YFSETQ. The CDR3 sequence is CASSLGQRGGSGELFF. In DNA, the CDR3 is TGCGCCAGCAGCTTGGGACAGCGGGGGGGCTCCGGGGAGCTGTTTTTT.

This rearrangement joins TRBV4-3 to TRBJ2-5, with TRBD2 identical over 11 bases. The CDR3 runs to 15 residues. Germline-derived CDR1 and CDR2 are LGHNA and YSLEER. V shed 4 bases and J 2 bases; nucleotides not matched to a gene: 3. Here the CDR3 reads CASSPGTSGQETQYF. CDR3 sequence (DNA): TGCGCCAGCAGCCCCGGGACTAGCGGACAAGAGACCCAGTACTTC.

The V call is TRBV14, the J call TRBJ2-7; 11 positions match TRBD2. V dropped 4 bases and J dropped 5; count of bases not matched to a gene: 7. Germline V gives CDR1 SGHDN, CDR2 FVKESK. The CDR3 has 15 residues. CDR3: CASSLTSGKANEQYF. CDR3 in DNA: TGTGCCAGCAGCCTGACTAGCGGGAAAGCAAACGAGCAGTACTTC.

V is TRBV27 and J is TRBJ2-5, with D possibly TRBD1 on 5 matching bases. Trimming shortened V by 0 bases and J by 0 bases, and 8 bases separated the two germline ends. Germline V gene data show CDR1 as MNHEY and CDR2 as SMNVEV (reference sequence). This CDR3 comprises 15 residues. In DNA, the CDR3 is TGTGCCAGCAGTTTATCGGGGCAGTACCAAGAGACCCAGTACTTC. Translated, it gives CASSLSGQYQETQYF.

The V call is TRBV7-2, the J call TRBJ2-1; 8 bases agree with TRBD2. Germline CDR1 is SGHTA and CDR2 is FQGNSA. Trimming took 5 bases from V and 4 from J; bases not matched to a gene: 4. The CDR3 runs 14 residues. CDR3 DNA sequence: TGTGCCAGCAGCAAGGGACTAGAGTACAATGAGCAGTTCTTC. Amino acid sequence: CASSKGLEYNEQFF.

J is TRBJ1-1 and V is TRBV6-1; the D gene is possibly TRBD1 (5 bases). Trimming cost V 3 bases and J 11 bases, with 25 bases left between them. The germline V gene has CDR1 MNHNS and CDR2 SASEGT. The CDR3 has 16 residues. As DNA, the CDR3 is TGTGCCAGCAGTGATCCGTATGCCGAAGGGGCTGCGGCGGCTTTCTTT. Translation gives CASSDPYAEGAAAAFF.

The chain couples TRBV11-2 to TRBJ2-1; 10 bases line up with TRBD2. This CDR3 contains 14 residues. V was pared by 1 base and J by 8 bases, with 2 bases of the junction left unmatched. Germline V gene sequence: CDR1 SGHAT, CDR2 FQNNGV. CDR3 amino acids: CASSLVLAGDEQFF. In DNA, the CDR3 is TGTGCCAGCAGCTTAGTTCTAGCGGGGGATGAGCAGTTCTTC.

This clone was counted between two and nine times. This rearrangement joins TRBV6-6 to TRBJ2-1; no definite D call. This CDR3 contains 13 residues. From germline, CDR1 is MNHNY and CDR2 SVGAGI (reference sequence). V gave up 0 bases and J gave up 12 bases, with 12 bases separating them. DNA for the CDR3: TGTGCCAGCAGTTACTCGGCAGACACAACGCAGTTCTTC. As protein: CASSYSADTTQFF.

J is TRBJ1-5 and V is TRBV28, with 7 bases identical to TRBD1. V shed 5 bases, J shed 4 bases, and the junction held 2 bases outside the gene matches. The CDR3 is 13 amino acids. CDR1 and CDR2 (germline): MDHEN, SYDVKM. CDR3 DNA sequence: TGTGCCAGCAGTCCGGACAGGAATCAGCCCCAGCATTTT. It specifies CASSPDRNQPQHF.

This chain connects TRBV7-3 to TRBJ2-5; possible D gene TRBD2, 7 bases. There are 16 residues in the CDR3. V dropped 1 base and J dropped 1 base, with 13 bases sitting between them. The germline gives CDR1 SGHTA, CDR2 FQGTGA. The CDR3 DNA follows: TGTGCCAGCAGCTTAATGGGGGCTAGCGGCCAAGAGACCCAGTACTTC. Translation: CASSLMGASGQETQYF.

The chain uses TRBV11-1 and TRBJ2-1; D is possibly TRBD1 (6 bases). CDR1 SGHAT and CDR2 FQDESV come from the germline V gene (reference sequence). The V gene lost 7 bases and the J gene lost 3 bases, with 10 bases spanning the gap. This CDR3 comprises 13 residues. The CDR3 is CASTKDSYNEQFF. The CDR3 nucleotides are TGTGCCAGCACCAAGGACAGCTACAATGAGCAGTTCTTC.